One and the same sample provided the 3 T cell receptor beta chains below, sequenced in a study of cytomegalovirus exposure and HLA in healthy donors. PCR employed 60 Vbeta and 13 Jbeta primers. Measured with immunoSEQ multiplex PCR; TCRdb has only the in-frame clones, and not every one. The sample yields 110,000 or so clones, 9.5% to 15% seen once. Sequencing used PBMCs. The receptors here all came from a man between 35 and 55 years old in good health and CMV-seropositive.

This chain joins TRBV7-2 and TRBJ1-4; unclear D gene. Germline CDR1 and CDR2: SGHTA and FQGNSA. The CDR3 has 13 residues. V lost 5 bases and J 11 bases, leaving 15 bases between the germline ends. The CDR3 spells CASSPGVREKLFF. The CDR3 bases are TGTGCCAGCAGCCCCGGGGTGAGGGAGAAACTGTTTTTT.

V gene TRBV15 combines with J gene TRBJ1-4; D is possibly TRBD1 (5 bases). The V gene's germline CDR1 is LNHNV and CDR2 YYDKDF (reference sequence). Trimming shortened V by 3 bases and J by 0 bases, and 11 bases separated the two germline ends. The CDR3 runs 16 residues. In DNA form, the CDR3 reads TGTGCCACCAGCAGGGATCGGGGGGCAACTAATGAAAAACTGTTTTTT. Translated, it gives CATSRDRGATNEKLFF.

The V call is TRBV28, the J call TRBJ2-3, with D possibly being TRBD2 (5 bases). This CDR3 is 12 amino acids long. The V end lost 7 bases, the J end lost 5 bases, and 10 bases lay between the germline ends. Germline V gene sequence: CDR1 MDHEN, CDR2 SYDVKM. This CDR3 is CASNGIIDTQYF. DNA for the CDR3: TGTGCCAGCAACGGGATCATAGATACGCAGTATTTT.